This TCR beta chain was sequenced for a study of CXCR3-negative and CXCR3-positive naive CD8 T cells. This CDR3 comprises 13 residues. The germline V gene encodes CDR1 SQVTM and CDR2 ANQGSEA. Findings and limits, study-wide: Both naive subsets, CXCR3-negative and CXCR3-positive, displayed similar TRBV-TRBJ usage, unlike memory cells. Comparably high diversity marked both naive subsets, whereas memory CD8+ cells had much lower diversity. Hydrophobicity was higher for TRB CDR3s found in CXCR3-positive naive cells than in CXCR3-negative naive cells.

As concerns this clonotype: Antigen specificity is unknown.

At a few hundred thousand cells each, triplicate sorts were carried out for each CD8+ T cell subset. Those CD8+ T cells considered naive were CD45RO-CCR7+CD27+CD95-. The libraries of TRB cDNA were prepared using 5' RACE with UMI labels. TCRdb re-called the 5' RACE reads; one entry per CDR3 protein, DNA not given. The specimen's table records about 50,000 distinct CDR3 sequences. The sample comprised naive CXCR3+ CD8+ T cells from blood. Described subset: CD45RO-CCR7+CD27+CD95- naive CD8+ T cells expressing CXCR3 (TNR3+). This chain joins TRBV29-1 and TRBJ2-2. The receptor's source is a human donor in good health. Some clones in this sample may be carry-over from other donors' samples. CDR3 protein: CSTSQKNTGELFF.